A single sample gave rise to the 9 T cell receptor beta chains below, sequenced in a study of T-cell memory formation after mild COVID-19. TCRdb analysed the 5' RACE reads with MiXCR anew, one entry per CDR3 protein. Of some 210,000 distinct CDR3 sequences listed, around 25% were seen once; the top ten hold approximately 10%. The sample comprised PBMCs or a T cell subset sorted from them (not recorded which). Receptors originate from an adult woman who had mild COVID-19 (a few samples of this study predate the infection). Cell type and time point are not known.

CDR3 amino acids: CSATGTLSYEQYF. DNA for the CDR3: TGCAGTGCTACCGGGACCTTATCCTACGAGCAGTACTTC. The chain is built from TRBV20-1 and TRBJ2-7, with D perhaps TRBD1 or TRBD2 (5 bases each). Germline CDR1 is DFQATT and CDR2 is SNEGSKA (reference sequence). There are 13 residues in the CDR3. Trimming stripped 4 bases from V and 1 base from J, with 11 bases between.

V usage is TRBV12-3 or TRBV12-4 and J usage is TRBJ2-7; unclear D gene. V was trimmed by 6 bases and J by 2 bases, leaving 14 bases between them. The CDR3 extends over 14 amino acids. CDR3 in DNA: TGTGCCAGCAGCTTCCGAGAAGGTACCTACGAGCAGTACTTC. Protein: CASSFREGTYEQYF.

This clonotype turned up a few times. J is TRBJ2-2 and V is TRBV2, with no clear D. Trimming stripped 7 bases from V and 0 bases from J, with 12 bases between. The CDR3 contains 15 residues. Per germline, CDR1 SNHLY and CDR2 FYNNEI. CDR3 coding DNA: TGTGCCAGCAATACGGGTGGGGCGAACACCGGGGAGCTGTTTTTT. This gives the protein CASNTGGANTGELFF.

This clonotype was picked up a small number of times. V usage is TRBV6-6 and J usage is TRBJ1-6, with 7 bases lining up with TRBD1. The germline gives CDR1 MNHNY, CDR2 SVGAGI (reference sequence). This CDR3 contains 14 residues. V dropped 4 bases and J dropped 9; count of bases not matched to a gene: 6. CDR3: CASSSGGIGSPLHF. The DNA of the CDR3 is TGTGCCAGCAGTTCAGGGGGGATCGGTTCACCCCTCCACTTT.

This clonotype was counted a few times. The chain has TRBV4-1 and TRBJ2-3; 9 positions agree with TRBD2. The CDR3 is 18 residues long. V was clipped by 1 base and J by 2 bases; unmatched bases: 10. In germline, CDR1 is MGHRA, CDR2 YSYEKL. CDR3 DNA sequence: TGCGCCAGCAGCCAAGGCAATCTAGCGGGGTATGCCACAGATACGCAGTATTTT. Translated, it gives CASSQGNLAGYATDTQYF.

The V call is TRBV6-1, the J call TRBJ1-6, with D possibly being TRBD1 (5 bases). This CDR3 spans 17 amino acids. The germline V gene encodes CDR1 MNHNS and CDR2 SASEGT. V lost 2 bases and J 0 bases, leaving 11 bases between the germline ends. The CDR3, as DNA: TGTGCCAGCAGTGAATGGGGCAGGGACTCCTATAATTCACCCCTCCACTTT. It codes for CASSEWGRDSYNSPLHF.

This clonotype was picked up a small number of times. The chain is built from TRBV7-9 and TRBJ1-4, with a possible D match to TRBD1 (6 bases). Trimming pared 6 bases from V and 2 bases from J, leaving 13 bases between. The CDR3 consists of 15 residues. CDR1 is SEHNR, CDR2 FQNEAQ, per germline (reference sequence). The DNA of the CDR3 is TGTGCCAGCAGTATATCGGGGGGCACTAATGAAAAACTGTTTTTT. As protein: CASSISGGTNEKLFF.

CDR3 nucleotides: TGCGCCAGCAGCTTGGAGGGGCTAGCGAGCAATGAGCAGTTCTTC. It encodes CASSLEGLASNEQFF. The chain uses TRBV5-1 and TRBJ2-1; D might be TRBD2 (6 bases). The CDR3 is 15 amino acids. Germline V gives CDR1 SGHRS, CDR2 YFSETQ. Trimming shortened V by 0 bases and J by 6 bases, and 13 bases separated the two germline ends.

This clonotype was recorded at least ten times. This chain connects TRBV12-3 or TRBV12-4 to TRBJ1-1, with a possible D match to TRBD1 (5 bases). The CDR3 loop spans 14 amino acids. Trimming took off 5 bases at V and 1 base at J, with 11 bases between the two ends. CDR3 sequence reads: CASSLGGGNTEAFF. The CDR3 DNA reads TGTGCCAGCAGTCTTGGGGGGGGGAACACTGAAGCTTTCTTT.